This T cell receptor beta chain emerged from a study of neurological immune-mediated disorders. The cDNA was synthesized by means of template-switch 5'RACE, which was carried out with 10-nucleotide random UMIs. TCRdb called the 5' RACE reads again in MiXCR, with one record for every CDR3 protein. This sample carries about 48,000 distinct CDR3 sequences, 10% to 15% of them seen once, and the ten largest clones take roughly 10%. The time point denotes: longitudinal time-point 3. Stored at -80 C, 2 million PBMCs were the source of the unsorted libraries. The V end lost 5 bases, the J end lost 7 bases, and 15 bases lay between the germline ends. Germline V gene lookup returns CDR1 SEHNR and CDR2 FQNEAQ (reference sequence). CDR3 length: 13 residues.

The source of this sequence is a male donor with HTLV-1-associated myelopathy (HAM/TSP). Sequencing was carried out using PBMCs. This chain joins TRBV7-9 and TRBJ2-7, with a weak D call TRBD1 (6 bases). The CDR3 loop reads CASSPDRRKEQYF. DNA for the CDR3: TGTGCCAGCAGCCCGGACAGACGGAAAGAGCAGTACTTC.